Each of the 23 T cell receptor beta chains below was sequenced from the same sample in a study of blood T cell repertoires in COVID-19. The method was immunoSEQ multiplex PCR; TCRdb's version includes in-frame clones alone and lacks a portion of them. Of 35,000 to 55,000 clones listed, roughly nine tenths were seen once; the top ten hold around a fifth. The sample comprised peripheral blood. Receptors originate from a man in his 70s with active COVID-19.

V and J are TRBV5-1 and TRBJ1-4, with D uncertain. Trimming took 0 bases from V and 6 from J, leaving 15 bases between them. The CDR3 has 16 residues. Germline CDR1 reads SGHRS; CDR2 reads YFSETQ. The CDR3 loop reads CASSLVEAGMDEKLFF. The CDR3, as DNA: TGCGCCAGCAGCTTGGTGGAAGCGGGGATGGATGAAAAACTGTTTTTT.

V gene TRBV7-2 combines with J gene TRBJ2-2; no reliable D call. V was shortened by 0 bases and J by 2 bases, with 4 bases between the two germline ends. In germline, CDR1 is SGHTA, CDR2 FQGNSA. This CDR3 region has 14 residues. CDR3 protein: CASSLATNTGELFF. CDR3 nucleotides: TGTGCCAGCAGCTTAGCCACTAACACCGGGGAGCTGTTTTTT.

This clone came up a few times. The chain uses TRBV28 and TRBJ1-4; tentative D call: TRBD1 (6 bases). The CDR3 runs to 15 residues. Deletions cut 3 bases from V and 11 bases from J, with 19 bases between. The germline V gene has CDR1 MDHEN and CDR2 SYDVKM. The CDR3 reads CASSFSGTRFGKLFF. In DNA form, the CDR3 reads TGTGCCAGCAGTTTTTCCGGGACACGCTTTGGGAAACTGTTTTTT.

This clone has a single count. This chain uses TRBV28 with TRBJ2-2; the match to TRBD2 covers 9 bases. This CDR3 spans 17 amino acids. Germline V lookup: CDR1 MDHEN, CDR2 SYDVKM. V was clipped by 3 bases and J by 7 bases; unmatched bases: 12. CDR3 DNA: TGTGCCAGCAGTTTTGGGCTGGCGGGAGGGCCGGACGGGGAGCTGTTTTTT. This gives the protein CASSFGLAGGPDGELFF.

CDR3 region: CASRSTGGGQPQHF. Written as DNA, the CDR3 is TGTGCCAGTAGGTCTACAGGGGGCGGTCAGCCCCAGCATTTT. This chain connects TRBV19 to TRBJ1-5; TRBD1 matches 9 bases. V shed 6 bases and J 6 bases; nucleotides not matched to a gene: 6. CDR1 is LNHDA, CDR2 SQIVND, per germline (reference sequence). CDR3 length: 14 residues.

This clone appeared a single time. The chain links TRBV2 to TRBJ2-7; 10 bases map to TRBD2. The CDR3 extends over 15 amino acids. With 6 bases clipped from V and 7 bases from J, the junction kept 12 bases outside the gene matches. Germline V gene data show CDR1 as SNHLY and CDR2 as FYNNEI. The CDR3 region has the DNA TGTGCCAGCAGCCTCGGGAGCGGGGGGGCGGAAGAGCAGTACTTC. It codes for CASSLGSGGAEEQYF.

The chain combines TRBV3-1 (or the pseudogene TRBV3-2) with TRBJ2-2; 8 bases line up with TRBD1. The germline V gene encodes CDR1 LGHDT and CDR2 YNNKEL (reference sequence). The J segment lost 0 bases and the V segment lost 1 base, leaving 4 bases of the junction unmatched. CDR3 length: 17 residues. The CDR3 DNA reads TGTGCCAGCAGCCAAGCCGGGGACAGGACGAACACCGGGGAGCTGTTTTTT. Protein product: CASSQAGDRTNTGELFF.

The chain has TRBV18 and TRBJ1-2; 7 nucleotides align to TRBD1. In germline, CDR1 is KGHSH, CDR2 LQKENI. The CDR3 extends over 14 amino acids. Losses at the gene ends were 1 base for V and 3 bases for J; bases not matched to a gene: 2. CDR3 residues: CASSPLGQDYGYTF. CDR3 in DNA: TGTGCCAGCTCACCACTCGGACAGGACTATGGCTACACCTTC.

The J gene is TRBJ1-2, the V gene TRBV5-1, with D unresolved. Germline V gene lookup returns CDR1 SGHRS and CDR2 YFSETQ. V lost 2 bases, J lost 0 bases, and 8 bases lay in between. The CDR3 consists of 14 residues. In DNA form, the CDR3 reads TGCGCCAGCAGCTTCGCGTTAGCTAACTATGGCTACACCTTC. This sequence encodes CASSFALANYGYTF.

The chain has TRBV10-1 and TRBJ1-2; possible D gene TRBD1, 5 bases. Trimming cost V 7 bases and J 6 bases, with 30 bases left between them. CDR3 length: 18 amino acids. Germline V gives CDR1 WNHNN, CDR2 SYGVQD (reference sequence). CDR3 loop: CASNWTLGRVWRANGYTF. The CDR3 DNA reads as TGCGCCAGCAACTGGACCTTGGGCAGGGTATGGAGGGCCAATGGCTACACCTTC.

This chain joins TRBV28 and TRBJ1-2; possible D gene TRBD1, 5 bases. V lost 1 base and J lost 3, with 12 bases in between. Germline V lookup: CDR1 MDHEN, CDR2 SYDVKM. The CDR3 is 15 residues long. DNA for the CDR3: TGTGCCAGCAGTTTATATCCAGGGAACTACTATGGCTACACCTTC. Its protein is CASSLYPGNYYGYTF.

This chain links TRBV5-5 with TRBJ2-2; 14 bases are shared with TRBD2. The CDR3 is made up of 17 amino acids. Germline lookup yields CDR1 SGHKS and CDR2 YYEKEE (reference sequence). J lost 4 bases, V lost 3 bases, and 5 bases had no gene match. CDR3 DNA: TGTGCCAGCAGCTCAGGACTAGCGGGAGGCCCCACCGGGGAGCTGTTTTTT. It yields the protein CASSSGLAGGPTGELFF.

This clone was seen a few times. The gene calls are TRBV6-5 and TRBJ1-4; unclear D gene. CDR1 MNHEY and CDR2 SVGAGI come from the germline V gene. The CDR3 totals 12 residues. With 2 bases removed from V and 8 bases from J, the gap between germline ends came to 6 bases. CDR3 protein: CASSYPGEKLFF. CDR3 sequence (DNA): TGTGCCAGCAGTTACCCGGGAGAAAAACTGTTTTTT.

This clone turned up a few times. V gene TRBV28 combines with J gene TRBJ2-3, with 7 nucleotides matching TRBD2. Germline assignment: CDR1 MDHEN and CDR2 SYDVKM. There are 16 residues in the CDR3. After removal of 10 bases from V and 5 bases from J, the junction contained 18 bases not matched to a gene. The chain's CDR3 is CATRAPSGGLLDTQYF. The DNA for the CDR3 is TGTGCCACCAGGGCCCCTAGCGGTGGACTGTTAGATACGCAGTATTTT.

The rearrangement joins TRBV7-9 to TRBJ2-7; D is unclear. Germline CDR1 is SEHNR and CDR2 is FQNEAQ (reference sequence). The V end lost 5 bases, the J end lost 2 bases, and 16 bases lay between the germline ends. The CDR3 contains 15 residues. CDR3 nucleotide sequence: TGTGCCAGCAGCCTAACCTCTCTATCCACCTACGAGCAGTACTTC. Translated: CASSLTSLSTYEQYF.

As DNA, the CDR3 is TGTGCCAGCAGTTACCTTCAGGATTCACCCCTCCACTTT. Encoded protein: CASSYLQDSPLHF. V usage is TRBV6-2 or TRBV6-3 and J usage is TRBJ1-6; no firm D call. The germline V gene encodes CDR1 MNHEY and CDR2 SVGEGT. V dropped 2 bases and J dropped 8 bases, with 7 bases sitting between them. The CDR3 consists of 13 residues.

The chain uses TRBV28 and TRBJ1-2; unclear D gene. This CDR3 has 12 amino acids. V shed 2 bases and J shed 6 bases, with 7 bases lying between them. Per germline, CDR1 MDHEN and CDR2 SYDVKM. The DNA of the CDR3 is TGTGCCAGCAGTTTAGGGCGGGATGGCTACACCTTC. Its protein product is CASSLGRDGYTF.

This clone was seen more than once but under ten times. V is TRBV28 and J is TRBJ1-4; 9 nucleotides match TRBD1. Looked up from germline, CDR1 is MDHEN and CDR2 is SYDVKM. This CDR3 has 17 residues. The V gene end was trimmed by 6 bases and the J gene end by 2 bases; junction bases not matched to a gene: 10. The CDR3 region is CASSSPGQGTTNEKLFF. The CDR3 DNA reads as TGTGCCAGCAGCTCCCCGGGACAGGGAACCACTAATGAAAAACTGTTTTTT.

The genes are TRBV6-5 and TRBJ1-6; tentatively, D is TRBD1 (6 bases). Per germline, CDR1 MNHEY and CDR2 SVGAGI. Trimming left V 5 bases short and J 10 bases short, with 15 bases between. This CDR3 is built from 14 residues. CDR3 amino acids: CASSRGGERSPLHF. CDR3 bases: TGTGCCAGCAGTAGGGGGGGCGAACGATCACCCCTCCACTTT.

The V gene is TRBV5-1, the J gene TRBJ1-2; 7 bases match TRBD1. Germline V gene lookup returns CDR1 SGHRS and CDR2 YFSETQ. Trimming cost V 0 bases and J 5 bases; bases outside gene matches: 7. There are 15 residues in the CDR3. Written as DNA, the CDR3 is TGCGCCAGCAGCTTGGCTGGAGGGGGCGTTTATGGCTACACCTTC. This gives the protein CASSLAGGGVYGYTF.

Only a few counts were recorded for this clone. This chain links TRBV12-3 or TRBV12-4 with TRBJ2-7; D is unresolved. Between the trimmed V and J ends, which lost 4 bases and 3 bases, there was a span of 10 bases. CDR3 length: 13 amino acids. DNA of the CDR3: TGTGCCAGCAGTTACGGGTATCTCTACGAGCAGTACTTC. This sequence encodes CASSYGYLYEQYF.

This clone was seen more than once but under ten times. The chain links TRBV10-3 to TRBJ2-7; D possibly corresponds to TRBD1 (5 bases). This CDR3 is built from 14 residues. The V and J ends lost 0 bases and 3 bases respectively, with 9 bases between them. Looked up from germline, CDR1 is ENHRY and CDR2 is SYGVKD. The CDR3 protein is CAISESDRLYEQYF. For the CDR3, the DNA is TGTGCCATCAGTGAGTCCGACAGACTCTACGAGCAGTACTTC.

The CDR3 protein is CATEQGASTGELFF. The CDR3 DNA sequence: TGTGCCACCGAACAGGGGGCGAGCACCGGGGAGCTGTTTTTT. This chain links TRBV24-1 with TRBJ2-2; 9 nucleotides align to TRBD1. Germline trimming cut 9 bases from V and 4 bases from J; bases unmatched to any gene: 5. This CDR3 has 14 residues. Germline assignment: CDR1 KGHDR and CDR2 SFDVKD.